This paragraph reports one T cell receptor (beta chain). The data stem from a study of blood T cell repertoires in COVID-19. Study context: From T cells, B-cell-depleted T cells, or PBMCs came the material, which was cDNA or gDNA.

This CDR3 spans 15 amino acids. Germline CDR1 SGHNT, CDR2 YYREEE (reference sequence). Trimming removed 5 bases from V and 0 bases from J; junction bases left unmatched: 7. In the source study's methods: Amplification with reference gene primers provided the estimates of nucleated cell counts. TCRdb's table, derived via immunoSEQ multiplex PCR, lists solely in-frame clones and lacks some. Clone size and the V and J calls come from that table; the DNA yielded D and trimming. Of 400,000 to 500,000 clones listed, just over 85% were seen once; the top ten hold 1.4%. The sequence came from a woman in her 30s with active or convalescent COVID-19. Sequencing used peripheral blood. The chain carries TRBV5-4 and TRBJ2-5; 7 nucleotides line up with TRBD2. CDR3 residues: CASSRASGDQETQYF. The DNA for the CDR3 is TGTGCCAGCAGTAGGGCTAGCGGAGACCAAGAGACCCAGTACTTC.